This TCR beta chain originates from a study of control samples from healthy donors and cancer patients (dated by TCRdb to 2020 to 2021). The germline ends are 12 bases apart after V is trimmed by 6 bases and J by 3 bases. According to the germline V gene, CDR1 reads KGHSH and CDR2 reads LQKENI. The CDR3 holds 13 amino acids from the cysteine to the phenylalanine. Only the CDR3 DNA stays, 39 bases, in frame from base 1. Comments on this clone: Its antigen is currently not known. It has no much larger one-base neighbor in the sample; base qualities were not kept.

Libraries were built with the immunoSEQ multiplex PCR assay. Sourced from immuneACCESS, this table was stored by TCRdb with only in-frame sequences that have V and J called. A share of the clones is absent; for the studies checked, an unresolved V gene accounts for under half, and the remainder has no known explanation. This sample comprises under 200,000 clones, roughly 95% of them detected only once. Approximately 1% of the sample is taken by the ten largest. The sequence was obtained from a woman aged 25 to 39 in good health. The V gene is TRBV18 and the J gene is TRBJ2-7; matching of 6 bases hints at TRBD2 as the D gene. The sequenced sample was blood. The nucleotides read TGTGCCAGCTCCAGACGGGAGCTCTACGAGCAGTACTTC. This sequence encodes CASSRRELYEQYF.